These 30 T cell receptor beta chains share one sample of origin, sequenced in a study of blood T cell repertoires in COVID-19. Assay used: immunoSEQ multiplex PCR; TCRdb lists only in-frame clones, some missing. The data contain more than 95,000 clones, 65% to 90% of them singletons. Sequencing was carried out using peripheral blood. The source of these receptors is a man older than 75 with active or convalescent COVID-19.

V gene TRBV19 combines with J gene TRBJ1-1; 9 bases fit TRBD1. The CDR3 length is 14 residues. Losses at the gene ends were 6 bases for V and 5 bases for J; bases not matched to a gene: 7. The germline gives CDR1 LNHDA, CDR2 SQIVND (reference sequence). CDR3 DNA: TGTGCCAGTAGATGGGACAGGGCGGCGACTGAAGCTTTCTTT. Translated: CASRWDRAATEAFF.

The CDR3 is CAILRGLRDNVLTF. CDR3 DNA sequence: TGTGCCATCCTCAGGGGGCTCAGGGACAACGTCCTGACTTTC. This chain joins TRBV10-3 and TRBJ2-6; 8 bases map to TRBD1. J gave up 9 bases and V 8 bases, and 9 bases lay outside the gene matches. In germline, CDR1 is ENHRY, CDR2 SYGVKD. The CDR3 has 14 residues.

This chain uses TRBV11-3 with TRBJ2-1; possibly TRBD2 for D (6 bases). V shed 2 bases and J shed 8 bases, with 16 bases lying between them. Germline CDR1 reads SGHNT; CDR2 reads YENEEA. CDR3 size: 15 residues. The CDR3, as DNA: TGTGCCAGCAGCTTAACGGGGGTAGAGCGGGATGAGCAGTTCTTC. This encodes CASSLTGVERDEQFF.

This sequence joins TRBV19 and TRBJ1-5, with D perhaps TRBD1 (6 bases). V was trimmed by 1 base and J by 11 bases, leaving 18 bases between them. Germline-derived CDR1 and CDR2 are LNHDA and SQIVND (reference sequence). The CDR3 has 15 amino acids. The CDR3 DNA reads TGTGCCAGTAGTATAGCCGGGACAACTCTCAGGACCCAGCATTTT. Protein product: CASSIAGTTLRTQHF.

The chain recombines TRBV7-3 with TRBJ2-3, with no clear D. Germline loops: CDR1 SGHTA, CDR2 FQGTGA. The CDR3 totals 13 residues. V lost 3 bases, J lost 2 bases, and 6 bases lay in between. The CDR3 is CASSFVHTDTQYF. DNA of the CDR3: TGTGCCAGCAGCTTTGTCCACACAGATACGCAGTATTTT.

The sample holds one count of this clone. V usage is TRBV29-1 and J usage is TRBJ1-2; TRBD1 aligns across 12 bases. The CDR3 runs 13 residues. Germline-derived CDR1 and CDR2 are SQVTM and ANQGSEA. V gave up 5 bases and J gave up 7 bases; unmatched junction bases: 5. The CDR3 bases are TGCAGCGTTCCGGGACAGGGGGCATCTGGCTACACCTTC. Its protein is CSVPGQGASGYTF.

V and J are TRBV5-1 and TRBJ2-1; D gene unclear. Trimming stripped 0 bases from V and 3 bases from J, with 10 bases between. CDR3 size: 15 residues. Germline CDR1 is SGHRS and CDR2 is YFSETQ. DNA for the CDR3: TGCGCCAGCAGCTTGGAGGTAGGCGGCTACAATGAGCAGTTCTTC. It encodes CASSLEVGGYNEQFF.

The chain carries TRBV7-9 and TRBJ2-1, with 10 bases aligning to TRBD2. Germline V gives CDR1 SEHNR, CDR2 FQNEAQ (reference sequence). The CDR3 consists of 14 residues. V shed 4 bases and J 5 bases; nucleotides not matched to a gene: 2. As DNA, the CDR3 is TGTGCCAGCAGCTCCGGACTAGCGGACAATGAGCAGTTCTTC. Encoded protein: CASSSGLADNEQFF.

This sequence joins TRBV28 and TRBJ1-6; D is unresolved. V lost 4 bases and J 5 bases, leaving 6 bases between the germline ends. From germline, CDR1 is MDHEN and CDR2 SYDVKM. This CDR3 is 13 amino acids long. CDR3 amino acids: CASSSSNNSPLHF. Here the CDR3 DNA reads TGTGCCAGCAGTTCCTCTAATAATTCACCCCTCCACTTT. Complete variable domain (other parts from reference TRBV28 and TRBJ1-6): DVKVTQSSRYLVKRTGEKVFLECVQDMDHENMFWYRQDPGLGLRLIYFSYDVKMKEKGDIPEGYSVSREKKERFSLILESASTNQTSMYLCASSSSNNSPLHFGNGTRLTVT.

CDR3 residues: CASIGAGDRDSYGYTF. CDR3 DNA sequence: TGTGCCAGCATCGGGGCTGGGGACAGGGACTCCTATGGCTACACCTTC. The rearrangement joins TRBV28 to TRBJ1-2, with TRBD1 matching 9 bases. This CDR3 has 16 residues. V dropped 7 bases and J dropped 4; count of bases not matched to a gene: 13. The germline V gene encodes CDR1 MDHEN and CDR2 SYDVKM.

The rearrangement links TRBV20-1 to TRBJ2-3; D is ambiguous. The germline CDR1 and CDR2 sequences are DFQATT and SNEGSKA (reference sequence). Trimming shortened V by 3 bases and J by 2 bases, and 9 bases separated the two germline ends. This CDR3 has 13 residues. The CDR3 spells CSASFVDTDTQYF. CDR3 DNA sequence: TGCAGTGCTAGTTTTGTAGACACAGATACGCAGTATTTT.

CDR3 in DNA: TGTGCCATCAGTGTTGGACAAGCGGAGACCCAGTACTTC. Translated, it gives CAISVGQAETQYF. The genes are TRBV10-3 and TRBJ2-5, with D maybe TRBD1 (5 bases). Trimming took 4 bases from V and 5 from J, leaving 11 bases between them. This CDR3 contains 13 residues. CDR1 is ENHRY, CDR2 SYGVKD, per germline.

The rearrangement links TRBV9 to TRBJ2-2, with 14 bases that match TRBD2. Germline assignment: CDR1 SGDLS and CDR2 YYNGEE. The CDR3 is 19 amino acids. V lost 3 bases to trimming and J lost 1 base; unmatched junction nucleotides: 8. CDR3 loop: CASSAPGTSGSQNTGELFF. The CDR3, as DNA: TGTGCCAGCAGCGCTCCTGGGACTAGCGGGAGTCAGAACACCGGGGAGCTGTTTTTT.

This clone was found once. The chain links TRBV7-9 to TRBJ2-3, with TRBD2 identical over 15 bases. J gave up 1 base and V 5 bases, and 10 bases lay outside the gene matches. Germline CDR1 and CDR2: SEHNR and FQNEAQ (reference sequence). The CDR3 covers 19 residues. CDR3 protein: CASSPRTSGGALGTDTQYF. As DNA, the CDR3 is TGTGCCAGCAGCCCAAGGACTAGCGGGGGGGCCTTAGGCACAGATACGCAGTATTTT. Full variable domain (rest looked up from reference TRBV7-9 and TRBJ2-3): DTGVSQNPRHKITKRGQNVTFRCDPISEHNRLYWYRQTLGQGPEFLTYFQNEAQLEKSRLLSDRFSAERPKGSFSTLEIQRTEQGDSAMYLCASSPRTSGGALGTDTQYFGPGTRLTVL.

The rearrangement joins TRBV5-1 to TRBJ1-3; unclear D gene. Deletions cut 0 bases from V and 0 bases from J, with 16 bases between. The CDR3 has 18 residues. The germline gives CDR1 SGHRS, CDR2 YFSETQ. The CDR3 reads CASSLAQSRAGSGNTIYF. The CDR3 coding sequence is TGCGCCAGCAGCTTGGCCCAGTCAAGGGCGGGCTCTGGAAACACCATATATTTT.

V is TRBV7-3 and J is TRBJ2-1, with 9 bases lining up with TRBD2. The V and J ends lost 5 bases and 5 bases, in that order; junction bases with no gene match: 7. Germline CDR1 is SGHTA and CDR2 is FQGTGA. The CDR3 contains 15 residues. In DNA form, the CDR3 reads TGTGCCAGCAGCCGCGGGACTAGCCGAGACAATGAGCAGTTCTTC. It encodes CASSRGTSRDNEQFF.

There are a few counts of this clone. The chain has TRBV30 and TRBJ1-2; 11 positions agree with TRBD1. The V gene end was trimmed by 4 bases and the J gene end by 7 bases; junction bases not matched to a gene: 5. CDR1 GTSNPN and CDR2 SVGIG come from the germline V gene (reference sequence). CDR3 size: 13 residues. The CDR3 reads CAWKDRGHGGYTF. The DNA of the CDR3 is TGTGCCTGGAAGGACAGGGGGCACGGTGGCTACACCTTC.

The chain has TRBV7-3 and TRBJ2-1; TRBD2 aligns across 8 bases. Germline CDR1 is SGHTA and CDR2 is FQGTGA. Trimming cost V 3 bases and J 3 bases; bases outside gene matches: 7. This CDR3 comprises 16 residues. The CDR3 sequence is CASSLVAGGLYNEQFF. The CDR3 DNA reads TGTGCCAGCAGCTTGGTGGCGGGGGGTCTCTACAATGAGCAGTTCTTC.

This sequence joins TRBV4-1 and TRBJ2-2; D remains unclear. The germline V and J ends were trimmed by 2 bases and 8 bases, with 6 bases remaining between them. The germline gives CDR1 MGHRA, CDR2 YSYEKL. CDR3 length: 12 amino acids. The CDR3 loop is CASSQPFGELFF. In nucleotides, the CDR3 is TGCGCCAGCAGCCAACCCTTTGGGGAGCTGTTTTTT.

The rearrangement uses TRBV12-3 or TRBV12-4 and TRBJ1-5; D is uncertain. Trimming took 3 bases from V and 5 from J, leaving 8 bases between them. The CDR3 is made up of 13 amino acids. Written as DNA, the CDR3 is TGTGCCAGCAGTTTTTCAGACTATCAGCCCCAGCATTTT. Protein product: CASSFSDYQPQHF.

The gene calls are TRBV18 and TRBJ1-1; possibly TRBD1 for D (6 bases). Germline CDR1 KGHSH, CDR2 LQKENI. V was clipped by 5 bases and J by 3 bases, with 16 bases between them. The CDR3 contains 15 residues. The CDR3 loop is CASSTFRGSDTEAFF. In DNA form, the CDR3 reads TGTGCCAGCTCAACATTCAGGGGATCGGACACTGAAGCTTTCTTT. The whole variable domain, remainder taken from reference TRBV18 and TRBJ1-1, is NAGVMQNPRHLVRRRGQEARLRCSPMKGHSHVYWYRQLPEEGLKFMVYLQKENIIDESGMPKERFSAEFPKEGPSILRIQQVVRGDSAAYFCASSTFRGSDTEAFFGQGTRLTVV.

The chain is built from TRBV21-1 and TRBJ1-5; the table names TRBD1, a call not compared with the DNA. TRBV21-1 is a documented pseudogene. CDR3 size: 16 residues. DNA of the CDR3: TGTGCCAGCAGCGAAGAGATCAGGGTACGCAATCAGCCCCAGCATTTT. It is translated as CASSEEIRVRNQPQHF.

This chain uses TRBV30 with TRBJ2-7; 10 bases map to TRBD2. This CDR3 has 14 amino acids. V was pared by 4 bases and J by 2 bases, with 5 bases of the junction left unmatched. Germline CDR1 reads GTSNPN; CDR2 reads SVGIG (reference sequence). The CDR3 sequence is CAWKHSGGPYEQYF. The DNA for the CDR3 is TGTGCCTGGAAACATAGCGGGGGGCCCTACGAGCAGTACTTC.

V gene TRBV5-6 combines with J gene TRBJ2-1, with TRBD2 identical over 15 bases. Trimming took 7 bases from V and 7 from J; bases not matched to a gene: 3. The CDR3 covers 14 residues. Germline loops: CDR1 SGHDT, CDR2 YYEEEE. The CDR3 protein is CASAGLAGGNEQFF. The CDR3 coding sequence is TGTGCCAGCGCGGGACTAGCGGGAGGTAATGAGCAGTTCTTC.

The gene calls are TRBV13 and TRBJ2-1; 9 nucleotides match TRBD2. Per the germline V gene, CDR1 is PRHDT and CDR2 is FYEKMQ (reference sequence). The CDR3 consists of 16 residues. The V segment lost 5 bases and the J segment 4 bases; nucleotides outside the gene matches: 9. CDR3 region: CASSPGLAGGYNEQFF. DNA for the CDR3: TGTGCCAGCAGCCCCGGGTTGGCGGGGGGGTACAATGAGCAGTTCTTC.

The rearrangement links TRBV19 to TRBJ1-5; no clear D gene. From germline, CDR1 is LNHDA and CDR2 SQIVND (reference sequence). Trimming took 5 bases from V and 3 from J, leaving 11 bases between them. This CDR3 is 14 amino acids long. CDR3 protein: CASSWWPFNQPQHF. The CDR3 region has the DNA TGTGCCAGTAGTTGGTGGCCCTTCAATCAGCCCCAGCATTTT.

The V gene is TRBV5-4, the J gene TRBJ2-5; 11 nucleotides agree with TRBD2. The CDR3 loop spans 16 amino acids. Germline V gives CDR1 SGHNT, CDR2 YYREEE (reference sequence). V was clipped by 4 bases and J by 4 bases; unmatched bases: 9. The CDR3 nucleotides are TGTGCCAGCAGCCCCGGACTAGCGGGTTTAAGAGAGACCCAGTACTTC. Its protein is CASSPGLAGLRETQYF. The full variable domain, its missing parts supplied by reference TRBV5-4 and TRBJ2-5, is ETGVTQSPTHLIKTRGQQVTLRCSSQSGHNTVSWYQQALGQGPQFIFQYYREEENGRGNFPPRFSGLQFPNYSSELNVNALELDDSALYLCASSPGLAGLRETQYFGPGTRLLVL.

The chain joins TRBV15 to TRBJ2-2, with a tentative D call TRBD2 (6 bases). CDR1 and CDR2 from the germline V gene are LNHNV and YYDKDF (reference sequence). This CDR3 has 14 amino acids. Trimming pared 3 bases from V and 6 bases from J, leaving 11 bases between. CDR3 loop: CATSSVGGAGELFF. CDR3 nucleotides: TGTGCCACCAGCAGCGTCGGCGGGGCCGGGGAGCTGTTTTTT.

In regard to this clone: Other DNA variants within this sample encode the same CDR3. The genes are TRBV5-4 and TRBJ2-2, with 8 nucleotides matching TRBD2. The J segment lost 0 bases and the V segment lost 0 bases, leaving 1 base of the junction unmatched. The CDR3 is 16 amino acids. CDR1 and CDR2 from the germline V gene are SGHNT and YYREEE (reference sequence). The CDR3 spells CASSLAGGANTGELFF. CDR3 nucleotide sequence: TGTGCCAGCAGCTTGGCGGGGGGGGCGAACACCGGGGAGCTGTTTTTT.

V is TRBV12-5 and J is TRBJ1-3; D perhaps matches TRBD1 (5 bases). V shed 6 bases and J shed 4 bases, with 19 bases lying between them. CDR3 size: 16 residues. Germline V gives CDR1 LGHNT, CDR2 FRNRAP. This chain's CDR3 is CASGARGIRSGNTIYF. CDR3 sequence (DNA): TGTGCTAGTGGGGCCCGGGGGATACGTTCCGGAAACACCATATATTTT.